A single T cell receptor beta chain is shown here with its context. These data are taken from a study of blood T cell repertoires in COVID-19. As for the study in general: Collection of acute and convalescent COVID-19 samples took place in the United States, Italy and Spain. Nucleic acid was either cDNA or gDNA, and it came from T cells, B-cell-depleted T cells, or PBMCs.

The CDR3 is made up of 14 amino acids. Germline V CDR1 and CDR2: MNHEY, SVGAGI. V dropped 11 bases and J dropped 0; count of bases not matched to a gene: 7. Source study methods: Estimated nucleated cell counts came from reference gene primer amplification. Only in-frame clones appear in the TCRdb table, and some are missing; sequencing was by immunoSEQ multiplex PCR. V and J calls and clone size are those listed in that table; D and trimming were worked out from the DNA. This sample carries roughly 9,200 clones, roughly 77% of them seen once, and the ten largest clones take 24%. Sample: peripheral blood. The sequence derives from a man in his fifties or sixties with active COVID-19. V and J are TRBV6-5 and TRBJ1-3; 7 bases fit TRBD1. The CDR3 sequence is CAGRQGSSGNTIYF. The DNA for the CDR3 is TGTGCCGGGCGACAGGGAAGCTCTGGAAACACCATATATTTT.